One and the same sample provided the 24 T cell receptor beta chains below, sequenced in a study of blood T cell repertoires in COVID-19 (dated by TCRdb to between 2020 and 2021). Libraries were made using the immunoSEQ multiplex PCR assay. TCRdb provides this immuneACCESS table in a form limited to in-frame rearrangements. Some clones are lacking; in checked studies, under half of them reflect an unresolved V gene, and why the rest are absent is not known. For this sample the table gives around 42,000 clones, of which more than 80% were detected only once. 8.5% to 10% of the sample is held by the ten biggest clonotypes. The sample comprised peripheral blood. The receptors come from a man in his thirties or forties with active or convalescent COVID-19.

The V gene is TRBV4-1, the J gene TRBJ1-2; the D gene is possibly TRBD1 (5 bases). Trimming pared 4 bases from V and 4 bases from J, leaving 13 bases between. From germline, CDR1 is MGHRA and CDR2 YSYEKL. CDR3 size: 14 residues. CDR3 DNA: TGCGCCAGCAGCCCAGCGGGGGACCCCTATGGCTACACCTTC. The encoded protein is CASSPAGDPYGYTF.

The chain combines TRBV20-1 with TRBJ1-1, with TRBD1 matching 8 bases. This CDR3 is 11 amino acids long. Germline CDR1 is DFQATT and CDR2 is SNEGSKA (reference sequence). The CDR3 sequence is CRPTGGTEAFF. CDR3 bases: TGCAGGCCAACAGGGGGCACTGAAGCTTTCTTT.

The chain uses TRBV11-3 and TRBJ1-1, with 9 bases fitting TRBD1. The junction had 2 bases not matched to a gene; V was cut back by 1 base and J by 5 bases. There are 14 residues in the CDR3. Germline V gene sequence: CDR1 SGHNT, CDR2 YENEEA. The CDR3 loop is CASSLVDRGTEAFF. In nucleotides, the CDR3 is TGTGCCAGCAGCTTAGTGGACAGGGGAACTGAAGCTTTCTTT.

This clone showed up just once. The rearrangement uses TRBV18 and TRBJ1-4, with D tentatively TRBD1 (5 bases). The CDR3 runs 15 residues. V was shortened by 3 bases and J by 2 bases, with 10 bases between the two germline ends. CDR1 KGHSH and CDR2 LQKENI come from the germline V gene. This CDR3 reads CASSPGGATNEKLFF. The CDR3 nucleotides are TGTGCCAGCTCACCTGGAGGGGCCACTAATGAAAAACTGTTTTTT. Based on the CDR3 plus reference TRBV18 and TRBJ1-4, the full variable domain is NAGVMQNPRHLVRRRGQEARLRCSPMKGHSHVYWYRQLPEEGLKFMVYLQKENIIDESGMPKERFSAEFPKEGPSILRIQQVVRGDSAAYFCASSPGGATNEKLFFGSGTQLSVL.

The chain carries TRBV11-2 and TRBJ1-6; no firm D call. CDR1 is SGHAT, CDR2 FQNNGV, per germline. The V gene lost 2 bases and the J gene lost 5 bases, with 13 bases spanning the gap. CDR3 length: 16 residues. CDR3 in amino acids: CASSLNSVANNSPLHF. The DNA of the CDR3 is TGTGCCAGCAGCTTAAATAGTGTCGCAAATAATTCACCCCTCCACTTT.

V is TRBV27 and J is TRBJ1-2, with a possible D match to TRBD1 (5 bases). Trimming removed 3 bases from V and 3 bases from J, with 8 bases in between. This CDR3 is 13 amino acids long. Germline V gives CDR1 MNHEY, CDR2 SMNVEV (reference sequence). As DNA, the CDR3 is TGTGCCAGCAGTTTCCAGGGTTACTATGGCTACACCTTC. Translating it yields CASSFQGYYGYTF.

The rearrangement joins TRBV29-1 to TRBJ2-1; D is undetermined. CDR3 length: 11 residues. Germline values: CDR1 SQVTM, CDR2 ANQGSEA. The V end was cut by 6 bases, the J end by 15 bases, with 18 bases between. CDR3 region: CSVARLELLFF. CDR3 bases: TGCAGCGTCGCAAGACTCGAACTACTGTTCTTC.

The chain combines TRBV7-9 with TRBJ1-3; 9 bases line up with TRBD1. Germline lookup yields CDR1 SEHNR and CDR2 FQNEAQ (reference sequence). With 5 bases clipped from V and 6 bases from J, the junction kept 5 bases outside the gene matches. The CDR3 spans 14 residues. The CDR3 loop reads CASSPTGGENTIYF. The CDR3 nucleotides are TGTGCCAGCAGCCCGACAGGGGGGGAAAACACCATATATTTT.

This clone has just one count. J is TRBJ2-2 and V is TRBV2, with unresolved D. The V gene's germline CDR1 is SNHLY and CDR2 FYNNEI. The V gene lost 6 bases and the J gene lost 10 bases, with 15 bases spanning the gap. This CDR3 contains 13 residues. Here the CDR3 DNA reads TGTGCCAGCAGGGCTCGGCAGGTTGAGGAGCTGTTTTTT. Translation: CASRARQVEELFF.

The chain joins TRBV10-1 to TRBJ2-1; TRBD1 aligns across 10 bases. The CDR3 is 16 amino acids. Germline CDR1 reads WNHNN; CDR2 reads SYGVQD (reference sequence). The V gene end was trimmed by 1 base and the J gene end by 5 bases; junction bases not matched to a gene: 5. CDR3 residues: CASSEWGQGTHNEQFF. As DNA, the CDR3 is TGCGCCAGCAGTGAGTGGGGACAGGGGACACACAATGAGCAGTTCTTC.

Here the CDR3 DNA reads TGTGCCAGCTCACCAGCCAGGGGGAACCTATATGGCTACACCTTC. This codes for CASSPARGNLYGYTF. This rearrangement joins TRBV18 to TRBJ1-2; 7 bases map to TRBD1. Looked up from germline, CDR1 is KGHSH and CDR2 is LQKENI. There are 15 residues in the CDR3. V lost 2 bases to trimming and J lost 5 bases; unmatched junction nucleotides: 8. Filled out from reference TRBV18 and TRBJ1-2, the complete variable domain reads NAGVMQNPRHLVRRRGQEARLRCSPMKGHSHVYWYRQLPEEGLKFMVYLQKENIIDESGMPKERFSAEFPKEGPSILRIQQVVRGDSAAYFCASSPARGNLYGYTFGSGTRLTVV.

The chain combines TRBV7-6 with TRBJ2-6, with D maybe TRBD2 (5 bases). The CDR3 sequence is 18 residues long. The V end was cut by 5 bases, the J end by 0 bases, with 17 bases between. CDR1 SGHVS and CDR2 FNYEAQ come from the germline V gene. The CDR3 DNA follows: TGTGCCAGCAGCCCCCAAAGGTACGGGATCTCTGGGGCCAACGTCCTGACTTTC. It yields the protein CASSPQRYGISGANVLTF.

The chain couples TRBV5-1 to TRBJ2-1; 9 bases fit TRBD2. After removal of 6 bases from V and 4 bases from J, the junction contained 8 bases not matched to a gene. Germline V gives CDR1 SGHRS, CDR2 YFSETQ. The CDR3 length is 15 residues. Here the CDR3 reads CASKAPTSGYNEQFF. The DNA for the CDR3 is TGCGCCAGCAAAGCCCCGACTAGCGGTTACAATGAGCAGTTCTTC.

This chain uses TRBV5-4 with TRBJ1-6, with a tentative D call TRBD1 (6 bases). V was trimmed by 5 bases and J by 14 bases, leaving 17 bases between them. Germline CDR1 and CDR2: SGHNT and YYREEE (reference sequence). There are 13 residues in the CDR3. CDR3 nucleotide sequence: TGTGCCAGCAGTCAGCCTACAGGGAAGTCCCTCCACTTT. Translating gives CASSQPTGKSLHF. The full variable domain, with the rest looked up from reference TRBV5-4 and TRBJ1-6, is ETGVTQSPTHLIKTRGQQVTLRCSSQSGHNTVSWYQQALGQGPQFIFQYYREEENGRGNFPPRFSGLQFPNYSSELNVNALELDDSALYLCASSQPTGKSLHFGNGTRLTVT.

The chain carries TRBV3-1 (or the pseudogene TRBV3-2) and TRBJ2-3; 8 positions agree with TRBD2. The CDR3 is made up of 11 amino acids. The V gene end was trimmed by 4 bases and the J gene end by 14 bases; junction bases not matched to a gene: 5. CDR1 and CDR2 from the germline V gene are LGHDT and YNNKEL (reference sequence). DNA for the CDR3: TGTGCCAGCAGCCGAGGGACTAGACTGTATTTT. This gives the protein CASSRGTRLYF.

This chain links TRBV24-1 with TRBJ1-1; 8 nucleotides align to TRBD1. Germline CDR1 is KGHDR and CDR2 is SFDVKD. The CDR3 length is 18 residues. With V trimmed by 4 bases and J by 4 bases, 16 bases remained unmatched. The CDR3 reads CATSDLIILTGEGTEAFF. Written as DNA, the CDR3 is TGTGCCACCAGTGACCTGATAATCTTGACAGGGGAAGGCACTGAAGCTTTCTTT.

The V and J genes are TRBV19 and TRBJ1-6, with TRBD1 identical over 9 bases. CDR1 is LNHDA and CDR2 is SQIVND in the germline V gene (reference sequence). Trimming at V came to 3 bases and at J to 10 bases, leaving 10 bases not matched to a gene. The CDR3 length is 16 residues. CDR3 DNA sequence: TGTGCCAGTAGTATTGCTGGGGACAGGGTAAACTCACCCCTCCACTTT. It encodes CASSIAGDRVNSPLHF. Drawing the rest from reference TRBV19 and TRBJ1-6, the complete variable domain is DGGITQSPKYLFRKEGQNVTLSCEQNLNHDAMYWYRQDPGQGLRLIYYSQIVNDFQKGDIAEGYSVSREKKESFPLTVTSAQKNPTAFYLCASSIAGDRVNSPLHFGNGTRLTVT.

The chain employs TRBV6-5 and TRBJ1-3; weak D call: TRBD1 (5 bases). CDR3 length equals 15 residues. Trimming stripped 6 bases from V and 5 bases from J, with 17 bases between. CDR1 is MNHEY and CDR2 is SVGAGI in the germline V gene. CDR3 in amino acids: CASRPGGTGRNTIYF. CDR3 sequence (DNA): TGTGCCAGCAGGCCTGGGGGGACGGGGAGAAACACCATATATTTT.

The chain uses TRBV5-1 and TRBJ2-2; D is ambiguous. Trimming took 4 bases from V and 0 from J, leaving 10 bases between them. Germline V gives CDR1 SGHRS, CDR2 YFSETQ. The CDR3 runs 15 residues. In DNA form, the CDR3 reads TGCGCCAGCAGCCCAACAAACACGAACACCGGGGAGCTGTTTTTT. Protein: CASSPTNTNTGELFF.

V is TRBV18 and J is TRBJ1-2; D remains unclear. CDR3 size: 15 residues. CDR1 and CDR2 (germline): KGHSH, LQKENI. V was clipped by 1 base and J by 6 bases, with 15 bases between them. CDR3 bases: TGTGCCAGCTCACCACGACGGGGATCCCTGGATGGCTACACCTTC. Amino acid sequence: CASSPRRGSLDGYTF.

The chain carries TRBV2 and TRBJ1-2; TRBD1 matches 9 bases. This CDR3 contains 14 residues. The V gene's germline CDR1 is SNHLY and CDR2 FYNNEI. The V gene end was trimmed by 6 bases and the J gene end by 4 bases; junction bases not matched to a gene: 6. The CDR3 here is CASSAGTGIYGYTF. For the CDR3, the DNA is TGTGCCAGCAGCGCCGGGACAGGGATCTATGGCTACACCTTC.

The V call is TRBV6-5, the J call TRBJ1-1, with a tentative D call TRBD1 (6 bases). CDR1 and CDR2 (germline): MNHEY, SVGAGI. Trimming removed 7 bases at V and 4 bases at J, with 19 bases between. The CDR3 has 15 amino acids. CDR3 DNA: TGTGCCAGCAAAAAGGGAGGGACAAGGGGCACTGAAGCTTTCTTT. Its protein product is CASKKGGTRGTEAFF.

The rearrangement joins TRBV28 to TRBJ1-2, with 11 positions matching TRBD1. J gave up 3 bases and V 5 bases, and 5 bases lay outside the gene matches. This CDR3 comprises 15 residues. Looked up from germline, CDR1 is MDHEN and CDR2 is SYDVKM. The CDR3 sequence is CASSKPGQGDYGYTF. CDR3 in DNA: TGTGCCAGCAGTAAGCCGGGACAGGGGGACTATGGCTACACCTTC.

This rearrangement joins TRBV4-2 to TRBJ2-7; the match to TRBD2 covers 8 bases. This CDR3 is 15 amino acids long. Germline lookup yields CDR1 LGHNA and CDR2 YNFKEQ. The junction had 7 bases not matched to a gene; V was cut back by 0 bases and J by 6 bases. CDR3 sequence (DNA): TGTGCCAGCAGCCAAGATGACGCGGGGGGTGGCGAGCAGTACTTC. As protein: CASSQDDAGGGEQYF.